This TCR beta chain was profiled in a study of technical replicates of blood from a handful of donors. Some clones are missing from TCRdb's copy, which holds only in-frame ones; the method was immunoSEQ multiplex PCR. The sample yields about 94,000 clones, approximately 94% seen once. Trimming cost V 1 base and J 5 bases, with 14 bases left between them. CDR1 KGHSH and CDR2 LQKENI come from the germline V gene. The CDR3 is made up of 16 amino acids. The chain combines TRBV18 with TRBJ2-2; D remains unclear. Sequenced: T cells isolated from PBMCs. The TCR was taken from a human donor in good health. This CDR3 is CASSPRNSGFTGELFF. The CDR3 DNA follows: TGTGCCAGCTCACCACGTAACAGTGGCTTTACCGGGGAGCTGTTTTTT.